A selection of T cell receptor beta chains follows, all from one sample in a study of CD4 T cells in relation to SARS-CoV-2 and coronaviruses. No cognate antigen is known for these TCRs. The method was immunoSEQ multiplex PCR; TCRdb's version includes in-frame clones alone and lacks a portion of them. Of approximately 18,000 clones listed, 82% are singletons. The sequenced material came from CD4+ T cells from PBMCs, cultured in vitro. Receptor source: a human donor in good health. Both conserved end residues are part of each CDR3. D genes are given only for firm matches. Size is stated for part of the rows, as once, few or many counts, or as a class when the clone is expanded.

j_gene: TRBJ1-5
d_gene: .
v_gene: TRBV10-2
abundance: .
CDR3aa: CASSESGTPNQPQHF
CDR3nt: TGCGCCAGCAGTGAGTCCGGGACACCCAATCAGCCCCAGCATTTT

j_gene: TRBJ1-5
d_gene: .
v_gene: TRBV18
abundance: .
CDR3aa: CASSPIQERNQPQHF
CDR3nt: TGTGCCAGCTCACCAATCCAGGAACGCAATCAGCCCCAGCATTTT

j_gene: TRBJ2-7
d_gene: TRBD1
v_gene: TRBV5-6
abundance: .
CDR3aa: CASSWTGPSYEQYF
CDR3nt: TGTGCCAGCAGCTGGACAGGGCCCTCCTACGAGCAGTACTTC

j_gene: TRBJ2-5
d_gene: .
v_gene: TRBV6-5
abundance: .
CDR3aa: CASSPPGGRETQYF
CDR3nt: TGTGCCAGCAGCCCGCCCGGGGGCCGGGAGACCCAGTACTTC

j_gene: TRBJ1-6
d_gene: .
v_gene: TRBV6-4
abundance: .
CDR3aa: CASSGGLDNGSPLHF
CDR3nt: TGTGCCAGCAGTGGAGGGCTGGACAACGGATCACCCCTCCACTTT

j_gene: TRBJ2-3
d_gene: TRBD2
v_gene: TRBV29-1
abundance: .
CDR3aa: CSAGRLAAGDTQYF
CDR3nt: TGCAGCGCTGGGAGACTAGCGGCCGGGGATACGCAGTATTTT

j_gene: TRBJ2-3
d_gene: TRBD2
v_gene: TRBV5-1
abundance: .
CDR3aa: CASSTSGGATDTQYF
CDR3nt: TGCGCCAGCAGCACTAGCGGGGGAGCGACAGATACGCAGTATTTT

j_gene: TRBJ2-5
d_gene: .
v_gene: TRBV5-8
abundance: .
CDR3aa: CASSLVSGGIVETQYF
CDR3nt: TGTGCCAGCAGCTTGGTGTCAGGGGGGATAGTGGAGACCCAGTACTTC

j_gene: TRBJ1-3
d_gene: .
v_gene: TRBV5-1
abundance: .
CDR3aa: CASSLEQTYSGNTIYF
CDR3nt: TGCGCCAGCAGCTTGGAGCAGACTTACTCTGGAAACACCATATATTTT

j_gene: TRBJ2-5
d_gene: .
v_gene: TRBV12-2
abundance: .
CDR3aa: CASRTRSRLAGGWTQYF
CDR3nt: TGTGCAAGTCGCACGCGCTCCCGACTAGCGGGGGGGTGGACCCAGTACTTC

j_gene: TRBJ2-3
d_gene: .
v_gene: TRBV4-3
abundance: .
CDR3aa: CASSQSHAATDTQYF
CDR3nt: TGCGCCAGCAGCCAATCCCATGCCGCCACAGATACGCAGTATTTT

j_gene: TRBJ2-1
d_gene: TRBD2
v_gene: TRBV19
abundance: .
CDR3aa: CASTFWGTSDQNEQFF
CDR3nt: TGTGCCAGTACCTTCTGGGGGACTAGCGATCAAAATGAGCAGTTCTTC

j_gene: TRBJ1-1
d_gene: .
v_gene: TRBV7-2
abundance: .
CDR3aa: CASSSSPTGAEAFF
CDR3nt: TGTGCCAGCAGCTCGTCCCCGACGGGCGCTGAAGCTTTCTTT

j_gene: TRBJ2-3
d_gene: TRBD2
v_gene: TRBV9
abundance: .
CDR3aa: CASSTRLAGRDTDTQYF
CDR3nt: TGTGCCAGCAGCACTCGACTAGCGGGCCGGGACACAGATACGCAGTATTTT

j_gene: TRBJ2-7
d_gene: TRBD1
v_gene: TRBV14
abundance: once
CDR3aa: CASSQSWDPQGALSYEQYF
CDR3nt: TGTGCCAGCAGCCAATCTTGGGACCCACAGGGGGCCTTATCCTACGAGCAGTACTTC

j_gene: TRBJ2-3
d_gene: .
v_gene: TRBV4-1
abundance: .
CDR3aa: CASSPGSGSRTDTQYF
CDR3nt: TGCGCCAGCAGCCCTGGGTCGGGTTCGCGCACAGATACGCAGTATTTT

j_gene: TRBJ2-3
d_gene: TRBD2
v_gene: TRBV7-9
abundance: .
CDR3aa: CATAGGRSREDTQYF
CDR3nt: TGTGCCACCGCGGGGGGGCGGTCGCGTGAAGATACGCAGTATTTT

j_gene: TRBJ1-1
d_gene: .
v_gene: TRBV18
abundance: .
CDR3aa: CASSPGLTNTEAFF
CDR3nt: TGTGCCAGCTCCCCCGGACTCACGAACACTGAAGCTTTCTTT

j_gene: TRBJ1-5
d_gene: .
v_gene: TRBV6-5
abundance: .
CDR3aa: CASKTVFSQVQPQHF
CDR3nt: TGTGCCAGCAAAACGGTCTTCTCCCAGGTCCAGCCCCAGCATTTT

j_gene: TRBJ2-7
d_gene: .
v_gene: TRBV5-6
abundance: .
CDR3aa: CASSLLDRGPYEQYF
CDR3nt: TGTGCCAGCAGCTTGCTCGACAGAGGCCCCTACGAGCAGTACTTC

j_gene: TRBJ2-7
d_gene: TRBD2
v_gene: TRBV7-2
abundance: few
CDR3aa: CASSLSRGGGYEQYF
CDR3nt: TGTGCCAGCAGCTTATCCCGTGGCGGGGGGTACGAGCAGTACTTC

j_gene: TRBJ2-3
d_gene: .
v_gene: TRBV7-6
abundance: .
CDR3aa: CASSSSAEGWADTQYF
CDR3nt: TGTGCCAGCAGCTCTTCTGCTGAGGGGTGGGCAGATACGCAGTATTTT

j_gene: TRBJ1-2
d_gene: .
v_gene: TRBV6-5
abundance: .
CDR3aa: CASSLQGTLYGYTF
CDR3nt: TGTGCCAGCAGTCTACAGGGAACTCTCTATGGCTACACCTTC

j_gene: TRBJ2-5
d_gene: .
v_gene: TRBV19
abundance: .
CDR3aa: CASSIALDRSETQYF
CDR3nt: TGTGCCAGTAGTATTGCTCTGGACAGATCAGAGACCCAGTACTTC

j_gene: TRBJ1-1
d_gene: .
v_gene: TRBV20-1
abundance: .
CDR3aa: CSASSGFNTEAFF
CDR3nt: TGCAGTGCTAGTTCGGGGTTCAACACTGAAGCTTTCTTT

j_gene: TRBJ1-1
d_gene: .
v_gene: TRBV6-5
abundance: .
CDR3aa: CASSYSGGDTEAFF
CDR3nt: TGTGCCAGCAGTTACTCGGGGGGCGACACTGAAGCTTTCTTT

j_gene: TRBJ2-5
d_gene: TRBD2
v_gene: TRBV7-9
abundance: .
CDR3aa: CASSLAVGETQYF
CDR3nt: TGTGCCAGCAGCCTAGCGGTTGGAGAGACCCAGTACTTC

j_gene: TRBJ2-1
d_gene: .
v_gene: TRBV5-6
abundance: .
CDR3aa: CASSLDGRSNEQFF
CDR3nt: TGTGCCAGCAGCTTGGATGGTCGATCCAATGAGCAGTTCTTC

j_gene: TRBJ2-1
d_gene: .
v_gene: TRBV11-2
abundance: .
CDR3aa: CASSLDLVNEQFF
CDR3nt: TGTGCCAGCAGCTTAGATCTGGTGAATGAGCAGTTCTTC

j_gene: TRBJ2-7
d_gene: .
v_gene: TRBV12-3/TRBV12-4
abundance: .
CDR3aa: CASSFGQSYEQYF
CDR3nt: TGTGCCAGCAGTTTCGGACAGTCCTACGAGCAGTACTTC

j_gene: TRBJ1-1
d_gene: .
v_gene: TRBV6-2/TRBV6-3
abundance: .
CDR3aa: CASTPLKGNTEAFF
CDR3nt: TGTGCCAGCACCCCCCTCAAGGGGAACACTGAAGCTTTCTTT

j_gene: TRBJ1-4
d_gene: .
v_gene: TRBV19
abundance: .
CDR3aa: CASSIFPGRFDAHWNEKLFF
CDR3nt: TGTGCCAGTAGTATCTTTCCCGGCAGGTTCGATGCTCATTGGAATGAAAAACTGTTTTTT

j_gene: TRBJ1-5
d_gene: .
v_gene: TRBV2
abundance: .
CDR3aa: CASSESNQPQHF
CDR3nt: TGTGCCAGCAGTGAAAGCAATCAGCCCCAGCATTTT

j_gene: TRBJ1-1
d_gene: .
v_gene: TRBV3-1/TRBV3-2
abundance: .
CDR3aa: CASSIFGEGTNTEAFF
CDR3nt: TGTGCCAGCAGCATCTTTGGGGAGGGCACGAACACTGAAGCTTTCTTT

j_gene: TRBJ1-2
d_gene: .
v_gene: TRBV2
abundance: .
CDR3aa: CASSEVGGSHGYTF
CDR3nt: TGTGCCAGCAGTGAAGTTGGGGGGAGCCATGGCTACACCTTC

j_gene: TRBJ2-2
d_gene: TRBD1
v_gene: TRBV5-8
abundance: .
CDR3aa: CASSFQGAVTGELFF
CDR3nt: TGTGCCAGCAGTTTTCAGGGGGCGGTCACCGGGGAGCTGTTTTTT

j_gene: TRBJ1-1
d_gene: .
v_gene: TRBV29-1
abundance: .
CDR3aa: CSANRDTWNTEAFF
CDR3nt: TGCAGCGCCAATCGGGACACCTGGAACACTGAAGCTTTCTTT

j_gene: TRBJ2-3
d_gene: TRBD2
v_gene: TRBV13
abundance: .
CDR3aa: CASSSLLAGATDTQYF
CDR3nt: TGTGCCAGCAGCTCCCTACTAGCGGGGGCCACAGATACGCAGTATTTT

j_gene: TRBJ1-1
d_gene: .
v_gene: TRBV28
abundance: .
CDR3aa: CASSRFTEAFF
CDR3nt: TGTGCCAGCAGTCGGTTCACTGAAGCTTTCTTT